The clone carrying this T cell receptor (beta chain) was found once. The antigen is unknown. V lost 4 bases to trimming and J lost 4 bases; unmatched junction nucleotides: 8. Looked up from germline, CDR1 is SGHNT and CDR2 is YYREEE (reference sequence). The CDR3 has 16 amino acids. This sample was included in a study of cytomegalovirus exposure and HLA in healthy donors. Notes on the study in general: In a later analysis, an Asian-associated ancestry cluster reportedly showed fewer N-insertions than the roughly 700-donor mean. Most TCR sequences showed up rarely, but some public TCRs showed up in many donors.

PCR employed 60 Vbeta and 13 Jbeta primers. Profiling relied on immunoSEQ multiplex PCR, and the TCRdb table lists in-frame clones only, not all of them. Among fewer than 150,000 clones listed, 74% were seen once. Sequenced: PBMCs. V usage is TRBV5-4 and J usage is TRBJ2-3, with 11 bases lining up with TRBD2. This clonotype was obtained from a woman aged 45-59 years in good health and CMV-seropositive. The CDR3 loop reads CASSPGTSGGPDTQYF. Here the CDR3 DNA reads TGTGCCAGCAGCCCCGGGACTAGCGGAGGCCCAGATACGCAGTATTTT.